These T cell receptor beta chains were read from a single sample in a study of blood T cell repertoires in COVID-19. Sequenced by immunoSEQ multiplex PCR; TCRdb stores in-frame clones only, minus some. The sample has 190,000 or so clones, about four fifths seen once. The material sequenced was peripheral blood. The receptors come from a man over 45 with active or convalescent COVID-19. Each CDR3 is given with its conserved first and last residue. The order of the fields is J gene, D gene, CDR3 length, clone size, V gene, CDR3 protein, CDR3 DNA. D genes are given only for firm matches. Some rows mark clone size as missing; the rest say once, few, many or name a class of expanded clone.

TRBJ1-3 | NA | 15 | NA | TRBV7-2 | CASSLAGGAGNTIYF | TGTGCCAGCAGCTTAGCAGGGGGGGCTGGAAACACCATATATTTT
TRBJ2-7 | NA | 13 | once | TRBV24-1 | CATSALDSYEQYF | TGTGCCACCAGTGCGTTAGACAGCTACGAGCAGTACTTC
TRBJ1-3 | TRBD1 | 14 | NA | TRBV30 | CACDTGTAGNTIYF | TGTGCCTGTGATACCGGGACAGCAGGAAACACCATATATTTT
TRBJ1-2 | NA | 13 | NA | TRBV5-6 | CASSSNRVLGYTF | TGTGCCAGCAGCTCCAACAGGGTGCTTGGCTACACCTTC
TRBJ2-5 | NA | 14 | NA | TRBV9 | CASSVDQAQETQYF | TGTGCCAGCAGCGTAGACCAAGCCCAAGAGACCCAGTACTTC
TRBJ1-1 | TRBD1 | 14 | NA | TRBV7-8 | CASSFRDRNTEAFF | TGTGCCAGCAGCTTCCGGGACAGGAACACTGAAGCTTTCTTT
TRBJ2-5 | NA | 12 | NA | TRBV12-3/TRBV12-4 | CASSFSQETQYF | TGTGCCAGCAGTTTTAGCCAAGAGACCCAGTACTTC
TRBJ2-3 | TRBD1 | 17 | NA | TRBV2 | CASSAGQGTSGTDTQYF | TGTGCCAGCAGTGCTGGACAGGGAACGAGCGGCACAGATACGCAGTATTTT
TRBJ1-2 | NA | 13 | NA | TRBV12-3/TRBV12-4 | CASSLGLRYGYTF | TGTGCCAGCAGTTTAGGGCTCCGCTATGGCTACACCTTC
TRBJ2-5 | NA | 15 | NA | TRBV3-1/TRBV3-2 | CASSQDWKYQETQYF | TGTGCCAGCAGCCAGGACTGGAAGTACCAAGAGACCCAGTACTTC
TRBJ2-1 | TRBD2 | 16 | NA | TRBV19 | CASSILLAEGNNEQFF | TGTGCCAGTAGTATCCTACTAGCGGAGGGGAACAATGAGCAGTTCTTC
TRBJ1-1 | NA | 12 | NA | TRBV13 | CASSLLERQAFF | TGTGCCAGCAGCCTTTTGGAGAGGCAAGCTTTCTTT
TRBJ2-2 | NA | 13 | few | TRBV2 | CASSYKSAGELFF | TGTGCCAGCAGTTATAAGAGCGCCGGGGAGCTGTTTTTT
TRBJ1-2 | NA | 14 | NA | TRBV28 | CASSLWTGPYGYTF | TGTGCCAGCAGTTTATGGACAGGACCCTATGGCTACACCTTC
TRBJ2-7 | TRBD1 | 14 | once | TRBV14 | CASSRGQGPSEQYF | TGTGCCAGCAGCCGCGGACAGGGCCCCTCGGAGCAGTACTTC
TRBJ1-5 | NA | 13 | NA | TRBV5-1 | CASSLAGNQPQHF | TGCGCCAGCAGCTTGGCAGGGAATCAGCCCCAGCATTTT
TRBJ1-2 | NA | 16 | once | TRBV2 | CASSEARQRFSYGYTF | TGTGCCAGCAGTGAGGCCCGACAGCGTTTTTCCTATGGCTACACCTTC
TRBJ1-4 | TRBD1 | 15 | NA | TRBV6-5 | CASSYSGTVNEKLFF | TGTGCCAGCAGTTACTCGGGGACAGTTAATGAAAAACTGTTTTTT
TRBJ1-1 | TRBD1 | 14 | NA | TRBV19 | CASSRTGGGTEAFF | TGTGCCAGTAGTAGGACAGGGGGCGGGACTGAAGCTTTCTTT
TRBJ2-1 | TRBD1 | 14 | NA | TRBV7-9 | CASSLRDRGDEQFF | TGTGCCAGCAGCCTCCGGGACAGAGGCGATGAGCAGTTCTTC
TRBJ2-5 | TRBD2 | 15 | NA | TRBV5-1 | CASSLSGLVQETQYF | TGCGCCAGCAGCTTATCGGGACTAGTCCAAGAGACCCAGTACTTC
TRBJ1-3 | TRBD1 | 14 | once | TRBV29-1 | CSVPGQGLGNTIYF | TGCAGCGTCCCAGGACAGGGGCTTGGAAACACCATATATTTT
TRBJ2-2 | NA | 15 | NA | TRBV24-1 | CATSGPGLPTGELFF | TGTGCCACCAGTGGGCCGGGACTGCCAACCGGGGAGCTGTTTTTT
TRBJ2-2 | NA | 13 | NA | TRBV6-2/TRBV6-3 | CASSAQPPGELFF | TGTGCCAGCAGTGCACAGCCTCCCGGGGAGCTGTTTTTT
TRBJ2-3 | NA | 11 | NA | TRBV6-5 | CASIQFDTQYF | TGTGCCAGCATCCAGTTTGATACGCAGTATTTT
TRBJ2-1 | TRBD2 | 15 | once | TRBV10-2 | CASSIAGGAYNEQFF | TGCGCCAGCAGTATAGCGGGGGGGGCCTACAATGAGCAGTTCTTC
TRBJ2-5 | TRBD2 | 15 | NA | TRBV28 | CASSQRGGTQGTQYF | TGTGCCAGCAGTCAGCGGGGGGGAACCCAAGGGACCCAGTACTTC
TRBJ2-1 | NA | 15 | NA | TRBV11-3 | CASSLEASLYNEQFF | TGTGCCAGCAGCTTAGAGGCCTCATTGTACAATGAGCAGTTCTTC